These 11 T cell receptor beta chains were all obtained from the same sample, sequenced in a study of vaccination and CD4 T cells after COVID-19. Their target antigens are unknown. Time point given: late sampling 161 to 241 days after vaccination in three convalescent patients. Treatment here: 10-day PBMC culture with coronavirus spike peptide pools or control peptides (ViraFEST assay). Cultured CD4+ T cell DNA was sequenced using the Oncomine TCR Beta short-read assay. TCRdb fed the PCR reads into MiXCR, producing one record per CDR3 protein. The sample lists tens of thousands of distinct CDR3 sequences, roughly two fifths seen once, with 5.2% in the top ten. Sequencing used CD4+ T cells from blood, cultured in vitro, obtained about 7 months after SARS-CoV-2 vaccination. The receptors come from a human donor who had recovered from COVID-19.

This clonotype was detected a few times. The genes are TRBV7-6 and TRBJ2-7, with TRBD2 as a possible D gene (5 bases). Germline values: CDR1 SGHVS, CDR2 FNYEAQ. V lost 5 bases, J lost 2 bases, and 7 bases lay in between. The CDR3 sequence is 12 residues long. CDR3 residues: CASSDYTYEQYF. CDR3 sequence (DNA): TGTGCCAGCAGCGACTATACCTACGAGCAGTACTTC.

The chain is built from TRBV7-3 and TRBJ2-1; D remains unclear. Trimming cost V 4 bases and J 0 bases, with 4 bases left between them. Per the germline V gene, CDR1 is SGHTA and CDR2 is FQGTGA. CDR3 length: 13 residues. Here the CDR3 DNA reads TGTGCCAGCAGCTCCAGCTCCTACAATGAGCAGTTCTTC. It translates to CASSSSSYNEQFF.

The rearrangement joins TRBV2 to TRBJ2-1; 11 bases fit TRBD2. V trimming: 6 bases; J trimming: 6 bases; junction bases outside the gene matches: 7. The CDR3 is made up of 15 amino acids. Germline loops: CDR1 SNHLY, CDR2 FYNNEI. CDR3 DNA: TGTGCCAGCAGGATTAGCGGGAGGGCCACCAATGAGCAGTTCTTC. Amino acids: CASRISGRATNEQFF.

Only one count was recorded for this clonotype. The chain uses TRBV20-1 and TRBJ1-1, with TRBD1 as a possible D gene (5 bases). The V gene's germline CDR1 is DFQATT and CDR2 SNEGSKA (reference sequence). V was clipped by 6 bases and J by 1 base, with 12 bases between them. The CDR3 is 13 amino acids. CDR3: CSATTGTNTEAFF. CDR3 in DNA: TGCAGTGCCACGACCGGGACGAACACTGAAGCTTTCTTT.

Only a few counts were recorded for this clonotype. The chain carries TRBV6-5 and TRBJ1-6, with TRBD1 identical over 7 bases. V shed 2 bases and J 10 bases; nucleotides not matched to a gene: 8. The CDR3 totals 15 residues. Germline loops: CDR1 MNHEY, CDR2 SVGAGI. The CDR3 DNA reads TGTGCCAGCAGTTACGGTTACAGGGGCATCTCACCCCTCCACTTT. This codes for CASSYGYRGISPLHF.

The genes are TRBV27 and TRBJ2-7; TRBD2 agrees at 9 bases. Germline trimming cut 8 bases from V and 7 bases from J; bases unmatched to any gene: 21. This CDR3 spans 17 amino acids. Looked up from germline, CDR1 is MNHEY and CDR2 is SMNVEV (reference sequence). Here the CDR3 DNA reads TGTGCCAGCGGTGGCAGTCGTCGCGGGAGGGCCCTAGAAGAGCAGTACTTC. It translates to CASGGSRRGRALEEQYF.

Relative to its sample, this clonotype is medium-sized. CDR3 residues: CASRPAGGSYEQYF. CDR3 bases: TGTGCCAGCAGGCCAGCGGGAGGCTCCTACGAGCAGTACTTC. V and J are TRBV7-3 and TRBJ2-7, with TRBD2 matching over 9 bases. CDR1 SGHTA and CDR2 FQGTGA come from the germline V gene. This CDR3 has 14 amino acids. J gave up 0 bases and V 6 bases, and 3 bases lay outside the gene matches.

This sequence joins TRBV28 and TRBJ1-2; a weak D match, TRBD1 (5 bases). CDR3 length: 14 residues. CDR1 and CDR2 (germline): MDHEN, SYDVKM. Trimming left V 1 base short and J 8 bases short, with 14 bases between. CDR3 sequence: CASSLLVTDKGYTF. Here the CDR3 DNA reads TGTGCCAGCAGTTTATTGGTGACGGACAAGGGCTACACCTTC.

This clonotype was counted a few times. The V call is TRBV15, the J call TRBJ2-7; 7 nucleotides match TRBD1. The trim removed 11 bases at V and 0 bases at J, leaving 7 bases unmatched. The CDR3 length is 13 residues. Germline V gene lookup returns CDR1 LNHNV and CDR2 YYDKDF (reference sequence). The CDR3 here is CAVRQGSSYEQYF. CDR3 nucleotide sequence: TGTGCCGTTCGACAGGGTTCCTCCTACGAGCAGTACTTC.

This sequence joins TRBV25-1 and TRBJ2-1; 7 bases line up with TRBD1. The CDR3 spans 18 residues. Germline-derived CDR1 and CDR2 are MGHDK and SYGVNS. V trimming: 3 bases; J trimming: 0 bases; junction bases outside the gene matches: 11. Here the CDR3 DNA reads TGTGCCAGCAGTGATCCCCCGGACAGGACCCACTCCTACAATGAGCAGTTCTTC. This encodes CASSDPPDRTHSYNEQFF.

About this clonotype itself: At one of its ends the junction is not consistent with the germline gene, which may arise from a read error. The chain joins TRBV7-7 to TRBJ2-2; D ambiguous. This CDR3 contains 17 residues. The germline V gene has CDR1 SSHAT and CDR2 FNYEAQ (reference sequence). The DNA for the CDR3 is TGTGCTAGCAGCTTAGATTCGAAACGCTCGTCCACCGGGGAGCTGTTTTTT. Translation gives CASSLDSKRSSTGELFF.